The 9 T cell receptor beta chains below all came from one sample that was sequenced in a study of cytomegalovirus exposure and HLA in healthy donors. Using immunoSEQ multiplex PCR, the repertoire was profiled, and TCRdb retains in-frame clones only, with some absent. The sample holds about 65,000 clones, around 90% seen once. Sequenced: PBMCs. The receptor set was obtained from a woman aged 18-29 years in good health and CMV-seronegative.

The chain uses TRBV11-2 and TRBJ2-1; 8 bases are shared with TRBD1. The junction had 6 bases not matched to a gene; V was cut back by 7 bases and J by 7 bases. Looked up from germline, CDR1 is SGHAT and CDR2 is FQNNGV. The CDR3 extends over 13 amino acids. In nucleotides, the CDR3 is TGTGCCAGCACAAACAGGGGGAGTAATGAGCAGTTCTTC. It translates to CASTNRGSNEQFF.

CDR3 in amino acids: CAISEPGTGPSYEQYF. Here the CDR3 DNA reads TGTGCCATCAGTGAGCCCGGGACAGGGCCCTCCTACGAGCAGTACTTC. V is TRBV10-3 and J is TRBJ2-7; 9 bases fit TRBD1. The CDR3 totals 16 residues. Per the germline V gene, CDR1 is ENHRY and CDR2 is SYGVKD. V was clipped by 2 bases and J by 0 bases; unmatched bases: 5.

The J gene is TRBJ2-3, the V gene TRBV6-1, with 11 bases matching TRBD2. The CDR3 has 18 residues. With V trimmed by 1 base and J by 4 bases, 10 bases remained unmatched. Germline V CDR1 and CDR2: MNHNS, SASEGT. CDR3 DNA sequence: TGTGCCAGCAGTGAAGGCAGTAGCGGGGGGGTATTTGCAGATACGCAGTATTTT. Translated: CASSEGSSGGVFADTQYF.

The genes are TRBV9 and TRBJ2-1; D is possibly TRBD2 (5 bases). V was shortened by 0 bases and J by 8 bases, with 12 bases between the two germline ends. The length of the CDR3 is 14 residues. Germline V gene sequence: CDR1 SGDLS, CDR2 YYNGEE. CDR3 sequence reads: CASSVGGSMDEQFF. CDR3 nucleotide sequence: TGTGCCAGCAGCGTAGGCGGGTCAATGGATGAGCAGTTCTTC.

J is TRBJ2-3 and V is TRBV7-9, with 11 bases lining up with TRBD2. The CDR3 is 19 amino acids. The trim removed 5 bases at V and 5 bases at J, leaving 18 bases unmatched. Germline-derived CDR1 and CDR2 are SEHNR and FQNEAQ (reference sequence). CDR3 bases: TGTGCCAGCAGCCCTTTGTTGATAGCGGGAGGGCTAGCGGGAGATACGCAGTATTTT. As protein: CASSPLLIAGGLAGDTQYF. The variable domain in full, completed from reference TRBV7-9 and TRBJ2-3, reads DTGVSQNPRHKITKRGQNVTFRCDPISEHNRLYWYRQTLGQGPEFLTYFQNEAQLEKSRLLSDRFSAERPKGSFSTLEIQRTEQGDSAMYLCASSPLLIAGGLAGDTQYFGPGTRLTVL.

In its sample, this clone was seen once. CDR3 DNA: TGCGCCAGCAGCACAGGGGGTCAAGATACGCAGTATTTT. Protein product: CASSTGGQDTQYF. The V gene is TRBV5-1, the J gene TRBJ2-3, with 8 nucleotides matching TRBD1. The CDR3 runs 13 residues. J lost 5 bases, V lost 4 bases, and 3 bases had no gene match. CDR1 is SGHRS, CDR2 YFSETQ, per germline. The full variable domain, completed using reference TRBV5-1 and TRBJ2-3, is KAGVTQTPRYLIKTRGQQVTLSCSPISGHRSVSWYQQTPGQGLQFLFEYFSETQRNKGNFPGRFSGRQFSNSRSEMNVSTLELGDSALYLCASSTGGQDTQYFGPGTRLTVL.

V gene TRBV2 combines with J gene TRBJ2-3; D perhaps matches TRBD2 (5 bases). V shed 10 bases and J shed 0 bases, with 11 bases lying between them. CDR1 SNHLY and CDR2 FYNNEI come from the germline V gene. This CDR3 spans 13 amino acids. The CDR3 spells CATTGLSTDTQYF. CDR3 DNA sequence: TGTGCCACCACTGGACTTAGCACAGATACGCAGTATTTT.

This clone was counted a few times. This chain's CDR3 is CASSTWTHGANQPQHF. The CDR3 nucleotides read TGTGCCAGCAGCACCTGGACGCATGGGGCCAATCAGCCCCAGCATTTT. This rearrangement joins TRBV5-6 to TRBJ1-5; tentative D call: TRBD1 (5 bases). V was shortened by 4 bases and J by 3 bases, with 17 bases between the two germline ends. Germline CDR1 and CDR2: SGHDT and YYEEEE. This CDR3 is built from 16 residues.

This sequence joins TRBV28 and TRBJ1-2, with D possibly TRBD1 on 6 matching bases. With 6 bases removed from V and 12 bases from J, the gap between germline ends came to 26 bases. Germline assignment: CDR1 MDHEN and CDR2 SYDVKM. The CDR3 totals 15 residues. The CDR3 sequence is CASSQSPGGPRVDTF. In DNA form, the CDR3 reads TGTGCCAGCAGCCAATCCCCCGGGGGGCCTAGAGTGGACACCTTC.